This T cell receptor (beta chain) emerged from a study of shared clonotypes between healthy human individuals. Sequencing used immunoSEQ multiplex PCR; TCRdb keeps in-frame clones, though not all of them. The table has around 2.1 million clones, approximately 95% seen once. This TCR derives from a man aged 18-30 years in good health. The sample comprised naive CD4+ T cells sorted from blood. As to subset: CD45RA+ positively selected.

The chain's CDR3 is CASSPSLSGYNEQFF. Written as DNA, the CDR3 is TGTGCCAGCAGCCCGTCCCTATCGGGTTACAATGAGCAGTTCTTC. The chain carries TRBV7-9 and TRBJ2-1; D ambiguous. The CDR3 runs to 15 residues. Germline V gene sequence: CDR1 SEHNR, CDR2 FQNEAQ (reference sequence). Trimming shortened V by 5 bases and J by 4 bases, and 15 bases separated the two germline ends.